These 32 T cell receptor beta chains were all obtained from the same sample, sequenced in a study of blood T cell repertoires in COVID-19. TCRdb's table, derived via immunoSEQ multiplex PCR, lists solely in-frame clones and lacks some. This table has hundreds of thousands of clones, roughly 89% appearing once. The sample comprised peripheral blood. These receptors were taken from a woman aged 25 to 45 with active or convalescent COVID-19.

V and J are TRBV7-9 and TRBJ2-2, with a tentative D call TRBD1 (6 bases). Germline V CDR1 and CDR2: SEHNR, FQNEAQ (reference sequence). The CDR3 loop spans 14 amino acids. V lost 3 bases and J lost 5, with 10 bases in between. CDR3 residues: CASSFRQGTGELFF. CDR3 nucleotides: TGTGCCAGCAGCTTCCGTCAGGGGACCGGGGAGCTGTTTTTT.

The rearrangement links TRBV19 to TRBJ1-4; D not certain. The CDR3 contains 14 residues. The germline CDR1 and CDR2 sequences are LNHDA and SQIVND (reference sequence). V was trimmed by 2 bases and J by 8 bases, leaving 12 bases between them. CDR3 in amino acids: CASSIRGLPEKLFF. Here the CDR3 DNA reads TGTGCCAGTAGTATACGAGGACTGCCCGAAAAACTGTTTTTT.

The genes are TRBV6-5 and TRBJ1-3; 9 bases map to TRBD1. This CDR3 is built from 15 residues. Germline V gene sequence: CDR1 MNHEY, CDR2 SVGAGI. V was pared by 6 bases and J by 0 bases, with 3 bases of the junction left unmatched. The DNA of the CDR3 is TGTGCCAGCAGGCGGGACAGGGACTCTGGAAACACCATATATTTT. It yields the protein CASRRDRDSGNTIYF.

The J gene is TRBJ2-7, the V gene TRBV11-2; maybe TRBD1 (6 bases). V lost 6 bases to trimming and J lost 5 bases, with 20 bases between them. Germline V gene sequence: CDR1 SGHAT, CDR2 FQNNGV. This CDR3 spans 15 amino acids. In nucleotides, the CDR3 is TGTGCCAGCAGACCCCCAGGGGAAGTTATGGACGAGCAGTACTTC. The encoded protein is CASRPPGEVMDEQYF.

The V and J genes are TRBV2 and TRBJ1-5; a weak D match, TRBD1 (5 bases). V was shortened by 8 bases and J by 4 bases, with 12 bases between the two germline ends. This CDR3 contains 13 residues. The germline CDR1 and CDR2 sequences are SNHLY and FYNNEI. The CDR3 coding sequence is TGTGCCAGCGCAAGGGGCCAAAATCAGCCCCAGCATTTT. Its protein is CASARGQNQPQHF.

The genes are TRBV5-4 and TRBJ2-1; 9 bases are a match to TRBD2. Germline V gives CDR1 SGHNT, CDR2 YYREEE (reference sequence). V lost 3 bases to trimming and J lost 3 bases; unmatched junction nucleotides: 4. CDR3 length: 15 residues. The CDR3 loop reads CASSSGLAFYNEQFF. DNA of the CDR3: TGTGCCAGCAGCTCGGGACTAGCCTTCTACAATGAGCAGTTCTTC.

The chain carries TRBV27 and TRBJ1-2; D remains ambiguous. This CDR3 has 15 residues. V gave up 2 bases and J gave up 5 bases, with 15 bases separating them. Germline lookup yields CDR1 MNHEY and CDR2 SMNVEV (reference sequence). CDR3 in amino acids: CASSLITDGKYGYTF. CDR3 nucleotides: TGTGCCAGCAGTTTAATAACCGACGGGAAGTATGGCTACACCTTC.

Concerning this clone: This same CDR3 is encoded by further DNA sequences in the sample. The chain couples TRBV5-1 to TRBJ2-7, with TRBD1 identical over 10 bases. The CDR3 length is 14 residues. Trimming at V came to 0 bases and at J to 4 bases, leaving 1 base not matched to a gene. From germline, CDR1 is SGHRS and CDR2 YFSETQ. Written as DNA, the CDR3 is TGCGCCAGCAGCTTGGGACAGGGGGCTTACGAGCAGTACTTC. As protein: CASSLGQGAYEQYF.

The chain links TRBV2 to TRBJ1-5; D not certain. The CDR3 length is 14 residues. V lost 8 bases, J lost 7 bases, and 18 bases lay in between. Germline V lookup: CDR1 SNHLY, CDR2 FYNNEI. CDR3: CASREGRLGQPQHF. DNA for the CDR3: TGTGCCAGCCGCGAGGGCAGACTAGGACAGCCCCAGCATTTT.

The genes are TRBV27 and TRBJ2-5; TRBD1 agrees at 8 bases. V lost 2 bases and J lost 4; bases outside the gene matches: 6. This CDR3 spans 15 amino acids. The germline CDR1 and CDR2 sequences are MNHEY and SMNVEV (reference sequence). This CDR3 reads CASSLNGQGGETQYF. The CDR3 DNA reads TGTGCCAGCAGTTTAAATGGACAGGGTGGAGAGACCCAGTACTTC.

V gene TRBV14 combines with J gene TRBJ2-3, with D hard to call. Trimming removed 5 bases from V and 4 bases from J, with 10 bases in between. In germline, CDR1 is SGHDN, CDR2 FVKESK. The CDR3 has 13 amino acids. CDR3 protein: CASSSQVADTQYF. CDR3 nucleotide sequence: TGTGCCAGCAGCTCTCAGGTGGCAGATACGCAGTATTTT. The whole variable domain, filled in from reference TRBV14 and TRBJ2-3, reads EAGVTQFPSHSVIEKGQTVTLRCDPISGHDNLYWYRRVMGKEIKFLLHFVKESKQDESGMPNNRFLAERTGGTYSTLKVQPAELEDSGVYFCASSSQVADTQYFGPGTRLTVL.

The chain is built from TRBV7-9 and TRBJ1-5; 7 bases fit TRBD1. Germline V gene sequence: CDR1 SEHNR, CDR2 FQNEAQ (reference sequence). This CDR3 is 14 amino acids long. V trimming: 5 bases; J trimming: 5 bases; junction bases outside the gene matches: 6. CDR3 bases: TGTGCCAGCAGCGACAGGGAGGACGATCAGCCCCAGCATTTT. It encodes CASSDREDDQPQHF.

This clone was counted a single time. The rearrangement uses TRBV7-8 and TRBJ1-2; the D is unclear. Germline V gene lookup returns CDR1 SGHVS and CDR2 FQNEAQ. The CDR3 is made up of 18 amino acids. V was pared by 2 bases and J by 1 base, with 20 bases between. In DNA, the CDR3 is TGTGCCAGCAGCTTATCAGTGGACTACCGCACTAGTAACTATGGCTACACCTTC. It codes for CASSLSVDYRTSNYGYTF.

This chain uses TRBV5-4 with TRBJ2-7; D perhaps matches TRBD1 (5 bases). The germline CDR1 and CDR2 sequences are SGHNT and YYREEE (reference sequence). This CDR3 is 15 amino acids long. V was pared by 5 bases and J by 1 base, with 16 bases between. CDR3 protein: CASRPDSHPSYEQYF. The CDR3 DNA is TGTGCCAGCAGACCCGACAGCCACCCATCCTACGAGCAGTACTTC. Combining the CDR3 with reference TRBV5-4 and TRBJ2-7 gives the whole variable domain ETGVTQSPTHLIKTRGQQVTLRCSSQSGHNTVSWYQQALGQGPQFIFQYYREEENGRGNFPPRFSGLQFPNYSSELNVNALELDDSALYLCASRPDSHPSYEQYFGPGTRLTVT.

This chain links TRBV6-5 with TRBJ1-6; possibly TRBD1 for D (6 bases). Germline loops: CDR1 MNHEY, CDR2 SVGAGI. The CDR3 spans 13 residues. With 9 bases removed from V and 10 bases from J, the gap between germline ends came to 16 bases. In DNA form, the CDR3 reads TGTGCCAGTACTCTGGGGGGGCGGTCACCCCTCCACTTT. This gives the protein CASTLGGRSPLHF.

The chain joins TRBV7-8 to TRBJ1-1; D might be TRBD1 (6 bases). V was clipped by 5 bases and J by 2 bases, with 15 bases between them. Germline values: CDR1 SGHVS, CDR2 FQNEAQ. The CDR3 has 15 residues. The CDR3 bases are TGTGCCAGCAGCATTAACAGGGCTTTAAACACTGAAGCTTTCTTT. Amino acid sequence: CASSINRALNTEAFF.

This chain links TRBV27 with TRBJ1-4; 7 nucleotides line up with TRBD1. This CDR3 has 16 residues. Per germline, CDR1 MNHEY and CDR2 SMNVEV (reference sequence). Trimming took 3 bases from V and 3 from J; bases not matched to a gene: 7. The CDR3 DNA follows: TGTGCCAGCAGTTTCGACCCCCAGGGGGCTAATGAAAAACTGTTTTTT. It yields the protein CASSFDPQGANEKLFF. Full variable domain (outside the CDR3, taken from reference TRBV27 and TRBJ1-4): EAQVTQNPRYLITVTGKKLTVTCSQNMNHEYMSWYRQDPGLGLRQIYYSMNVEVTDKGDVPEGYKVSRKEKRNFPLILESPSPNQTSLYFCASSFDPQGANEKLFFGSGTQLSVL.

This CDR3 is CASTPNRDTEAFF. DNA for the CDR3: TGTGCCAGCACCCCCAATCGAGACACTGAAGCTTTCTTT. The J gene is TRBJ1-1, the V gene TRBV27; D gene ambiguous. Germline V gene lookup returns CDR1 MNHEY and CDR2 SMNVEV (reference sequence). V was clipped by 7 bases and J by 3 bases, with 12 bases between them. The CDR3 has 13 amino acids.

The chain couples TRBV5-4 to TRBJ2-1; D is perhaps TRBD2 (6 bases). Trimming shortened V by 3 bases and J by 12 bases, and 13 bases separated the two germline ends. The CDR3 runs to 12 residues. Germline V lookup: CDR1 SGHNT, CDR2 YYREEE (reference sequence). This CDR3 reads CASSWTGTGQFF. The CDR3, as DNA: TGTGCCAGCAGCTGGACCGGGACTGGGCAGTTCTTC.

V is TRBV9 and J is TRBJ2-1; D might be TRBD2 (6 bases). CDR1 SGDLS and CDR2 YYNGEE come from the germline V gene. V gave up 6 bases and J gave up 0 bases, with 16 bases separating them. This CDR3 has 16 residues. The CDR3 sequence is CASTRDAGSSYNEQFF. The CDR3, as DNA: TGTGCCAGCACCAGGGATGCGGGGAGCTCCTACAATGAGCAGTTCTTC.

The genes are TRBV19 and TRBJ2-5; a weak D match, TRBD2 (5 bases). Trimming took off 6 bases at V and 1 base at J, with 12 bases between the two ends. Germline-derived CDR1 and CDR2 are LNHDA and SQIVND (reference sequence). The CDR3 is 14 residues long. The CDR3 here is CASSPGLVQETQYF. DNA for the CDR3: TGTGCCAGTAGCCCTGGACTTGTCCAAGAGACCCAGTACTTC.

This clone is a singleton in its sample. The chain has TRBV2 and TRBJ2-3; D is undetermined. V lost 4 bases and J 9 bases, leaving 11 bases between the germline ends. CDR1 is SNHLY and CDR2 is FYNNEI in the germline V gene. This CDR3 spans 12 amino acids. CDR3 in amino acids: CASSGVHGTQYF. The CDR3 bases are TGTGCCAGCAGTGGGGTACACGGGACGCAGTATTTT. The full variable domain, rest sourced from reference TRBV2 and TRBJ2-3, is EPEVTQTPSHQVTQMGQEVILRCVPISNHLYFYWYRQILGQKVEFLVSFYNNEISEKSEIFDDQFSVERPDGSNFTLKIRSTKLEDSAMYFCASSGVHGTQYFGPGTRLTVL.

This chain uses TRBV5-1 with TRBJ2-7; D is perhaps TRBD1 (6 bases). From germline, CDR1 is SGHRS and CDR2 YFSETQ. V lost 0 bases and J lost 2, with 9 bases in between. The CDR3 is 14 residues long. The CDR3 protein is CASSLAGDPYEQYF. CDR3 in DNA: TGCGCCAGCAGCTTGGCAGGGGACCCCTACGAGCAGTACTTC.

Points on this clone: Other DNA sequences of this sample code for an identical CDR3. V and J are TRBV7-2 and TRBJ2-1; perhaps TRBD2 as D (5 bases). V dropped 4 bases and J dropped 0 bases, with 10 bases sitting between them. The CDR3 is 15 residues long. Per germline, CDR1 SGHTA and CDR2 FQGNSA. CDR3 protein: CASSSDRGSYNEQFF. CDR3 coding DNA: TGTGCCAGCAGCTCCGACCGGGGCTCCTACAATGAGCAGTTCTTC.

This chain joins TRBV27 and TRBJ2-1; D gene unclear. This CDR3 region has 14 residues. Germline CDR1 MNHEY, CDR2 SMNVEV (reference sequence). Trimming took 6 bases from V and 6 from J, leaving 15 bases between them. CDR3 DNA sequence: TGTGCCAGCAGCCGCAGCACTACGGCCAATGAGCAGTTCTTC. It translates to CASSRSTTANEQFF.

The V and J genes are TRBV11-2 and TRBJ2-7; perhaps TRBD1 as D (6 bases). CDR3 size: 14 residues. V lost 5 bases, J lost 2 bases, and 13 bases lay in between. Germline V lookup: CDR1 SGHAT, CDR2 FQNNGV. The CDR3 loop reads CASSNRVLPYEQYF. The CDR3 bases are TGTGCCAGCAGCAACAGGGTACTCCCCTACGAGCAGTACTTC. The whole variable domain, filled in from reference TRBV11-2 and TRBJ2-7, reads EAGVAQSPRYKIIEKRQSVAFWCNPISGHATLYWYQQILGQGPKLLIQFQNNGVVDDSQLPKDRFSAERLKGVDSTLKIQPAKLEDSAVYLCASSNRVLPYEQYFGPGTRLTVT.

The chain links TRBV15 to TRBJ1-1, with D possibly being TRBD1 (6 bases). Trimming took 5 bases from V and 11 from J, leaving 21 bases between them. This CDR3 contains 14 residues. CDR1 and CDR2 from the germline V gene are LNHNV and YYDKDF (reference sequence). The chain's CDR3 is CATSPRDTTREAFF. CDR3 in DNA: TGTGCCACCAGCCCCCGGGACACTACACGTGAGGCTTTCTTT.

About this clone itself: The junction differs from germline at one of its ends, possibly a read error. The chain is built from TRBV7-6 and TRBJ2-2, with 11 positions matching TRBD2. From germline, CDR1 is SGHVS and CDR2 FNYEAQ. This CDR3 is 15 amino acids long. The CDR3, as DNA: TGTGCCAGCAGCTTAGAGGGACTAGCGGCCGGGGAGTTGTTTTTT. Translated: CASSLEGLAAGELFF.

The chain joins TRBV3-1 (or the pseudogene TRBV3-2) to TRBJ2-3; 9 bases map to TRBD2. The length of the CDR3 is 17 residues. Germline V gene sequence: CDR1 LGHDT, CDR2 YNNKEL (reference sequence). V gave up 1 base and J gave up 4 bases; unmatched junction bases: 9. DNA for the CDR3: TGTGCCAGCAGCCAAGGAAATGGGCTAGCGGGATCAGATACGCAGTATTTT. Translation gives CASSQGNGLAGSDTQYF.

This chain joins TRBV2 and TRBJ2-2; 8 nucleotides match TRBD2. The V and J ends lost 3 bases and 3 bases, in that order; junction bases with no gene match: 3. Germline lookup yields CDR1 SNHLY and CDR2 FYNNEI. This CDR3 contains 15 residues. The CDR3 loop is CASSDSGGDTGELFF. CDR3 bases: TGTGCCAGCAGTGATTCCGGGGGGGACACCGGGGAGCTGTTTTTT.

The V gene is TRBV11-2, the J gene TRBJ2-5, with TRBD1 identical over 10 bases. This CDR3 comprises 16 residues. CDR1 and CDR2 from the germline V gene are SGHAT and FQNNGV. J was trimmed by 1 base and V by 9 bases; bases with no gene match: 11. The CDR3 loop reads CASRRPGQGSQETQYF. CDR3 coding DNA: TGTGCCAGTCGACGACCGGGACAGGGGTCCCAAGAGACCCAGTACTTC.

The table lists this clone with a few counts. The V gene is TRBV7-9, the J gene TRBJ1-2; possible D gene TRBD1, 6 bases. The CDR3 loop spans 15 amino acids. The ends were cut back, 4 bases at V and 5 bases at J, with 17 bases in the middle. CDR1 is SEHNR, CDR2 FQNEAQ, per germline (reference sequence). The CDR3 DNA reads TGTGCCAGCAGCTCCCGTGCTCAGGGGTGGTATGGCTACACCTTC. Protein: CASSSRAQGWYGYTF.